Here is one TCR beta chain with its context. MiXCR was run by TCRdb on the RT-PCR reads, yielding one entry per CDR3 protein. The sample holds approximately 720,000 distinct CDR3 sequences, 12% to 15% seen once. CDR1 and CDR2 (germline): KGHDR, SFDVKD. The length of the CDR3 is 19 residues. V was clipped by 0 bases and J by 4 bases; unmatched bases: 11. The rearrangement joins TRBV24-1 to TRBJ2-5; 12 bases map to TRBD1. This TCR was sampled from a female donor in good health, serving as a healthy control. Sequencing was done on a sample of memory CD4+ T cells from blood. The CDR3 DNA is TGTGCCACCAGTGATTTGGGGCGGGGGACAGGGGGCCCTCCAGAGACCCAGTACTTC. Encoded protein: CATSDLGRGTGGPPETQYF.